This T cell receptor beta chain was obtained from a study of CD8+ T cells in alopecia areata. Noted treatment: oral pan-JAK inhibitor, 5-10 mg twice daily. From alopecia areata patients, lesional scalp punch biopsies and peripheral blood were collected. Study-level findings and limits: In scalp and blood, many expanded lesional clones persisted during tofacitinib. Normal scalp showed lower clonality than lesional scalp, especially alopecia totalis/universalis.

Comments on this clone: Antigen specificity is unknown.

Once RNA had been extracted, it was reverse transcribed into cDNA to act as the sequencing template. Clones were sequenced by immunoSEQ multiplex PCR, and TCRdb holds only the in-frame ones, with some missing. This table has 95,000 to 100,000 clones, about 60% appearing once. The sequences come from CD8+ T cells sorted from blood, collected around week 55, from a patient treated with tofacitinib. The source of this sequence is a human donor with alopecia areata.

CDR3 sequence (DNA): TGTGCCAGCAGCTTAGCAGTTTTTAAGACCCAGTACTTC. Protein sequence: CASSLAVFKTQYF. J is TRBJ2-5 and V is TRBV7-8; D is unclear. V dropped 0 bases and J dropped 6 bases, with 8 bases sitting between them. The CDR3 covers 13 residues. Per the germline V gene, CDR1 is SGHVS and CDR2 is FQNEAQ.